The 26 T cell receptor beta chains presented below share a single source sample, sequenced in a study of T cell responses to AZD1222 COVID-19 vaccine. Profiling relied on immunoSEQ multiplex PCR, and the TCRdb table lists in-frame clones only, not all of them. The table records some 150,000 clones, approximately 90% of them present only once. Here the sequenced sample was peripheral blood, taken on day 0 of AZD1222 vaccination. The receptors shown here come from an adult in good health.

J is TRBJ1-2 and V is TRBV6-5; no firm D call. Germline CDR1 and CDR2: MNHEY and SVGAGI. Trimming pared 4 bases from V and 9 bases from J, leaving 12 bases between. This CDR3 comprises 12 residues. The CDR3 reads CASSSGLLSYTF. DNA of the CDR3: TGTGCCAGCAGTTCCGGACTTCTTAGCTACACCTTC.

This rearrangement joins TRBV18 to TRBJ2-5; 10 positions agree with TRBD1. Germline V gene data show CDR1 as KGHSH and CDR2 as LQKENI. The CDR3 consists of 14 residues. V dropped 3 bases and J dropped 4; count of bases not matched to a gene: 2. The DNA of the CDR3 is TGTGCCAGCTCACCGGGACAGGGGTTAGAGACCCAGTACTTC. Translation gives CASSPGQGLETQYF.

This chain connects TRBV5-4 to TRBJ1-3; a weak D match, TRBD1 (6 bases). V was shortened by 3 bases and J by 4 bases, with 17 bases between the two germline ends. Germline values: CDR1 SGHNT, CDR2 YYREEE (reference sequence). The CDR3 covers 16 residues. CDR3 loop: CASSWAAGARGNTIYF. The CDR3 bases are TGTGCCAGCAGCTGGGCTGCGGGGGCGCGAGGAAACACCATATATTTT.

This chain joins TRBV19 and TRBJ1-1, with D perhaps matching TRBD1 (6 bases). The CDR3 has 17 residues. Per germline, CDR1 LNHDA and CDR2 SQIVND (reference sequence). Trimming removed 1 base at V and 6 bases at J, with 21 bases between. CDR3 nucleotides: TGTGCCAGTAGTATAGGGTGGGAGCTTCAGGGGAGAGCTGAAGCTTTCTTT. It codes for CASSIGWELQGRAEAFF.

The chain carries TRBV10-3 and TRBJ2-7; D is possibly TRBD1 (5 bases). Germline loops: CDR1 ENHRY, CDR2 SYGVKD. V was clipped by 8 bases and J by 3 bases, with 14 bases between them. The CDR3 totals 13 residues. The CDR3 sequence: CAIERQGSYEQYF. Here the CDR3 DNA reads TGTGCCATCGAGCGTCAGGGTAGCTACGAGCAGTACTTC.

The chain recombines TRBV6-5 with TRBJ1-1; D is unresolved. Germline V gene lookup returns CDR1 MNHEY and CDR2 SVGAGI. Deletions cut 0 bases from V and 7 bases from J, with 6 bases between. The length of the CDR3 is 12 residues. The CDR3 coding sequence is TGTGCCAGCAGTTACTCTCCCGGTGAAGCTTTCTTT. Residues: CASSYSPGEAFF.

The CDR3 coding sequence is TGTGCCAGCAGTCGGGACAACTCCTACGAGCAGTACTTC. Its protein is CASSRDNSYEQYF. The rearrangement joins TRBV6-2 or TRBV6-3 to TRBJ2-7; tentative D call: TRBD1 (6 bases). The germline V gene has CDR1 MNHEY and CDR2 SVGEGT. Trimming stripped 5 bases from V and 0 bases from J, with 8 bases between. The CDR3 sequence is 13 residues long.

Written as DNA, the CDR3 is TGTGCCAGCAGCCAAGAGACAGGAAACTATGGCTACACCTTC. Protein product: CASSQETGNYGYTF. The V and J genes are TRBV14 and TRBJ1-2; TRBD1 is a possible D gene (6 bases). CDR3 size: 14 residues. The V gene's germline CDR1 is SGHDN and CDR2 FVKESK. V was cut by 0 bases and J by 2 bases, with 7 bases left in between.

The chain links TRBV11-3 to TRBJ2-2; D unresolved. The CDR3 length is 14 residues. V gave up 0 bases and J gave up 5 bases, with 7 bases separating them. CDR1 is SGHNT and CDR2 is YENEEA in the germline V gene. CDR3: CASSLDSVTGELFF. As DNA, the CDR3 is TGTGCCAGCAGCTTAGATTCGGTGACCGGGGAGCTGTTTTTT.

The chain joins TRBV6-1 to TRBJ1-3; D is possibly TRBD1 (5 bases). The length of the CDR3 is 17 residues. Trimming took off 0 bases at V and 0 bases at J, with 12 bases between the two ends. Germline values: CDR1 MNHNS, CDR2 SASEGT. CDR3 loop: CASSEAHGGSSGNTIYF. The CDR3 coding sequence is TGTGCCAGCAGTGAAGCGCACGGGGGAAGCTCTGGAAACACCATATATTTT.

The count of this clone is one. The V and J genes are TRBV12-3 or TRBV12-4 and TRBJ2-7; D is unclear. CDR3 size: 12 residues. V dropped 4 bases and J dropped 2 bases, with 6 bases sitting between them. CDR3 residues: CASSYTAYEQYF. For the CDR3, the DNA is TGTGCCAGCAGTTACACCGCCTACGAGCAGTACTTC.

The genes are TRBV2 and TRBJ1-6; TRBD1 agrees at 7 bases. This CDR3 region has 15 residues. Trimming removed 2 bases from V and 9 bases from J; junction bases left unmatched: 7. Germline loops: CDR1 SNHLY, CDR2 FYNNEI. CDR3 nucleotides: TGTGCCAGCAGTGAACCGGGACAGCGTGGTTCACCCCTCCACTTT. Translating gives CASSEPGQRGSPLHF.

The CDR3 is CASSLPNSGANVLTF. CDR3 nucleotides: TGTGCCAGCAGTTTACCCAACTCTGGGGCCAACGTCCTGACTTTC. The V call is TRBV28, the J call TRBJ2-6; D gene ambiguous. The V gene's germline CDR1 is MDHEN and CDR2 SYDVKM. V lost 2 bases and J lost 0, with 5 bases in between. The CDR3 has 15 amino acids.

The rearrangement uses TRBV10-3 and TRBJ2-7; tentative D call: TRBD1 (5 bases). Trimming removed 10 bases at V and 3 bases at J, with 16 bases between. Germline loops: CDR1 ENHRY, CDR2 SYGVKD. This CDR3 is built from 13 residues. CDR3 in amino acids: CATARTIGYEQYF. CDR3 DNA sequence: TGTGCCACCGCTAGGACAATCGGCTACGAGCAGTACTTC.

The chain is built from TRBV25-1 and TRBJ1-1; 7 nucleotides line up with TRBD1. V was clipped by 4 bases and J by 0 bases; unmatched bases: 11. CDR1 and CDR2 from the germline V gene are MGHDK and SYGVNS. The CDR3 extends over 17 amino acids. CDR3 amino acids: CASSGFGTAVMNTEAFF. Written as DNA, the CDR3 is TGTGCCAGCAGTGGGTTTGGGACAGCGGTCATGAACACTGAAGCTTTCTTT.

This clone was seen once. V and J are TRBV5-1 and TRBJ2-2; the match to TRBD1 covers 7 bases. Germline V gene data show CDR1 as SGHRS and CDR2 as YFSETQ. Losses at the gene ends were 2 bases for V and 7 bases for J; bases not matched to a gene: 2. The CDR3 consists of 13 residues. Here the CDR3 DNA reads TGCGCCAGCAGCTTACAGGGGAACGGGGAGCTGTTTTTT. Residues: CASSLQGNGELFF.

A remark on this clone: Within the sample, other DNA sequences also encode this same CDR3. This chain joins TRBV27 and TRBJ1-5, with D maybe TRBD1 (6 bases). Per germline, CDR1 MNHEY and CDR2 SMNVEV (reference sequence). The CDR3 has 15 amino acids. V lost 3 bases and J lost 4, with 13 bases in between. CDR3 amino acids: CASSFGQGGNQPQHF. CDR3 bases: TGTGCCAGCAGTTTCGGGCAAGGGGGGAATCAGCCCCAGCATTTT.

About this clone itself: Sequence at one end of the junction differs from germline and may be a read error. V and J are TRBV19 and TRBJ2-7; 12 bases map to TRBD2. Germline CDR1 reads LNHDA; CDR2 reads SQIVND (reference sequence). This CDR3 is built from 16 residues. The CDR3 region is CASSPDLTSGGIHTNF. As DNA, the CDR3 is TGTGCCAGTAGTCCGGACTTGACTAGCGGGGGAATTCACACGAATTTC.

This clone was seen only a few times. V and J are TRBV12-5 and TRBJ2-1; maybe TRBD2 (7 bases). Per germline, CDR1 LGHNT and CDR2 FRNRAP. Trimming removed 7 bases from V and 9 bases from J, with 13 bases in between. There are 12 residues in the CDR3. In DNA, the CDR3 is TGTGCTAGTGCCTCAAGGGGGGGTGAGCAGTTCTTC. This gives the protein CASASRGGEQFF.

This chain uses TRBV6-5 with TRBJ1-5, with D possibly being TRBD1 (6 bases). Germline loops: CDR1 MNHEY, CDR2 SVGAGI. V lost 2 bases and J lost 11, with 16 bases in between. The CDR3 has 14 amino acids. The chain's CDR3 is CASSYTGLGEAQHF. CDR3 bases: TGTGCCAGCAGTTACACAGGGTTAGGGGAGGCCCAGCATTTT.

This rearrangement joins TRBV5-1 to TRBJ2-5, with 12 bases aligning to TRBD2. The CDR3 has 16 amino acids. With V trimmed by 1 base and J by 4 bases, 5 bases remained unmatched. Germline CDR1 reads SGHRS; CDR2 reads YFSETQ. The CDR3, as DNA: TGCGCCAGCAGCTTGAGGCCTAGCGGGGGGGCAGAGACCCAGTACTTC. It translates to CASSLRPSGGAETQYF.

The chain combines TRBV12-5 with TRBJ2-1, with 9 positions matching TRBD1. Per the germline V gene, CDR1 is LGHNT and CDR2 is FRNRAP. V lost 2 bases and J lost 12; bases outside the gene matches: 2. The CDR3 has 12 amino acids. CDR3 sequence reads: CASGLLDRGQFF. CDR3 coding DNA: TGTGCTAGTGGTTTGTTGGACAGGGGGCAGTTCTTC.

The chain uses TRBV6-5 and TRBJ1-2; D ambiguous. Germline CDR1 reads MNHEY; CDR2 reads SVGAGI. The CDR3 has 13 residues. Trimming removed 7 bases at V and 5 bases at J, with 14 bases between. CDR3 DNA: TGTGCCAGCAACCTCAACGGGTATTATGGCTACACCTTC. Translating gives CASNLNGYYGYTF.

The rearrangement joins TRBV4-2 to TRBJ2-7; D is perhaps TRBD2 (5 bases). The ends were cut back, 3 bases at V and 6 bases at J, with 12 bases in the middle. The CDR3 extends over 13 amino acids. CDR1 is LGHNA and CDR2 is YNFKEQ in the germline V gene. The CDR3 sequence: CASSQDFGLEQYF. The CDR3 DNA follows: TGTGCCAGCAGCCAGGACTTCGGACTCGAGCAGTACTTC.

This sequence joins TRBV10-3 and TRBJ2-5; TRBD1 aligns across 11 bases. CDR1 is ENHRY and CDR2 is SYGVKD in the germline V gene. Trimming removed 11 bases from V and 3 bases from J; junction bases left unmatched: 5. The CDR3 spans 13 residues. The CDR3 nucleotides are TGTGCCGCCAGGACAGGGGGCGAAGAGACCCAGTACTTC. Protein: CAARTGGEETQYF.

V and J are TRBV7-2 and TRBJ2-1; 7 bases map to TRBD2. The germline V gene has CDR1 SGHTA and CDR2 FQGNSA. V trimming: 3 bases; J trimming: 7 bases; junction bases outside the gene matches: 15. The CDR3 spans 17 residues. DNA of the CDR3: TGTGCCAGCAGCTTTTGGGCTAGCGGTTCCCTGGGAAATGAGCAGTTCTTC. It is translated as CASSFWASGSLGNEQFF.